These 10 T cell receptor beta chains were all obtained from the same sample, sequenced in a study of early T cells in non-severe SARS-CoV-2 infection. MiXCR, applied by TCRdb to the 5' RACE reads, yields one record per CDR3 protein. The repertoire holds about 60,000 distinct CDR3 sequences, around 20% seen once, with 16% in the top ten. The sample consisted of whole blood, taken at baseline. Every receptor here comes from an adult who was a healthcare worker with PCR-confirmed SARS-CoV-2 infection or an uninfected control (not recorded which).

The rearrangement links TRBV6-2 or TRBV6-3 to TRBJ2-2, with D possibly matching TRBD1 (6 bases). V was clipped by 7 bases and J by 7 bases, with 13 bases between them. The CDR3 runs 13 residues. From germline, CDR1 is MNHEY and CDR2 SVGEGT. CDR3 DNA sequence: TGTGCCAGCACCCTACAGGGTCGCGGGGAGCTGTTTTTT. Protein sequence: CASTLQGRGELFF.

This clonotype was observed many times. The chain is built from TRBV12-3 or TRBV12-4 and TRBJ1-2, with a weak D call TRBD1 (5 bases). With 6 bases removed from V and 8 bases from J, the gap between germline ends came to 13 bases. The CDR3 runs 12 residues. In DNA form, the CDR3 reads TGTGCCAGCAGGTCGGGGGGAGTCGGCTACACCTTC. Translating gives CASRSGGVGYTF.

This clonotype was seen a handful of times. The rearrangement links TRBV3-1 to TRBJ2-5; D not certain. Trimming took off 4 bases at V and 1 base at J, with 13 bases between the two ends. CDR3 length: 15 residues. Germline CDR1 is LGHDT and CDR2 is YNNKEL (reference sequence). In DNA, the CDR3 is TGTGCCAGCAGCCCCGAAGGTACTTTCCAAGAGACCCAGTACTTC. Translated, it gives CASSPEGTFQETQYF.

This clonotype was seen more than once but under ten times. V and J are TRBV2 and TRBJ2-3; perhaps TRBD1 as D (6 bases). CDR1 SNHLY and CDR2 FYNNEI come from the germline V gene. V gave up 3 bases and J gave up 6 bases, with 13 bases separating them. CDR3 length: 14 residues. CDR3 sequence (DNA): TGTGCCAGCAGTGAGGAGTGGGGGCGCGATACGCAGTATTTT. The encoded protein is CASSEEWGRDTQYF.

CDR3 nucleotides: TGTGCCAGCAGTGAAGCGGTCCAGCGGACCTACAATGAGCAGTTCTTC. Amino acids: CASSEAVQRTYNEQFF. The chain employs TRBV2 and TRBJ2-1; a weak D match, TRBD2 (5 bases). Trimming removed 0 bases from V and 2 bases from J, with 11 bases in between. The CDR3 covers 16 residues. The germline gives CDR1 SNHLY, CDR2 FYNNEI.

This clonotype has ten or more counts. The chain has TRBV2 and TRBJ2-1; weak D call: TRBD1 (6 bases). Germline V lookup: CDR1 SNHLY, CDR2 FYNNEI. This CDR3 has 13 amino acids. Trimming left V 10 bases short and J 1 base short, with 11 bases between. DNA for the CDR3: TGTGCCACCAAGGGGGAATCCTACAATGAGCAGTTCTTC. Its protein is CATKGESYNEQFF.

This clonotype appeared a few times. The CDR3 DNA reads as TGTGCCAGCAGCCCGGGACAAGGCAATCAGCCCCAGCATTTT. Translated, it gives CASSPGQGNQPQHF. This chain uses TRBV7-9 with TRBJ1-5, with D possibly TRBD1 on 6 matching bases. The CDR3 extends over 14 amino acids. Per germline, CDR1 SEHNR and CDR2 FQNEAQ (reference sequence). Trimming pared 5 bases from V and 2 bases from J, leaving 10 bases between.

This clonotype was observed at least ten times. CDR3 DNA: TGTGCCAGCAGCTACAGGGTGAACACTGAAGCTTTCTTT. It is translated as CASSYRVNTEAFF. J is TRBJ1-1 and V is TRBV7-2, with D perhaps matching TRBD1 (6 bases). This CDR3 is built from 13 residues. Germline-derived CDR1 and CDR2 are SGHTA and FQGNSA. V lost 4 bases, J lost 0 bases, and 6 bases lay in between.

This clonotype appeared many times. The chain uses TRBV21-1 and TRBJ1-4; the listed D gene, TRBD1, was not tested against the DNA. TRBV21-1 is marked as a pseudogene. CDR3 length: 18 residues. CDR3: CASSIVYGEQGPNEKLFF. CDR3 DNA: TGTGCCAGCAGCATCGTATACGGTGAACAGGGGCCTAATGAAAAACTGTTTTTT.

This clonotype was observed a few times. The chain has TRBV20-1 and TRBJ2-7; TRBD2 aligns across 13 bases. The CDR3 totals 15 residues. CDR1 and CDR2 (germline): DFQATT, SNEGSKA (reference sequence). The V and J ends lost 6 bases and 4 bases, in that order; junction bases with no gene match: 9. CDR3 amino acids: CSAQGLAGNGYEQYF. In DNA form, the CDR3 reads TGCAGTGCCCAGGGACTAGCGGGGAATGGGTACGAGCAGTACTTC.